These T cell receptor beta chains were read from a single sample in a study of T cell responses to AZD1222 COVID-19 vaccine. Sequencing was performed with immunoSEQ multiplex PCR; in TCRdb, only in-frame clones are kept and a portion is missing. The sample consists of around 130,000 clones, roughly nine tenths of them appearing once. Sequencing was performed on peripheral blood, taken on day 0 of AZD1222 vaccination. These receptors were taken from an adult in good health. The CDR3 runs from the conserved cysteine through the conserved F or W. D genes are given only for firm matches. Rows give clone size only sometimes, using once, few, many, or a class for an expanded clone.

cdr3_length: 14
clone_size: .
v_call: TRBV15
d_call: .
j_call: TRBJ2-5
cdr3_aa: CATSRDLISETQYF
cdr3_nt: TGTGCCACCAGCAGAGATTTGATTTCCGAGACCCAGTACTTC

cdr3_length: 13
clone_size: .
v_call: TRBV5-5
d_call: .
j_call: TRBJ2-7
cdr3_aa: CASSPRSSYEQYF
cdr3_nt: TGTGCCAGCAGCCCGCGGAGCTCCTACGAGCAGTACTTC

cdr3_length: 14
clone_size: .
v_call: TRBV30
d_call: TRBD2
j_call: TRBJ2-3
cdr3_aa: CAWSNGGGTDTQYF
cdr3_nt: TGTGCCTGGAGTAATGGCGGGGGGACAGATACGCAGTATTTT

cdr3_length: 16
clone_size: .
v_call: TRBV5-5
d_call: .
j_call: TRBJ1-6
cdr3_aa: CASSSTRWGSDSPLHF
cdr3_nt: TGTGCCAGCAGCTCTACTAGGTGGGGGTCGGATTCACCCCTCCACTTT

cdr3_length: 14
clone_size: .
v_call: TRBV20-1
d_call: .
j_call: TRBJ1-5
cdr3_aa: CSASEGRSNQPQHF
cdr3_nt: TGCAGTGCTAGTGAGGGACGGAGCAATCAGCCCCAGCATTTT

cdr3_length: 15
clone_size: once
v_call: TRBV4-1
d_call: TRBD2
j_call: TRBJ2-7
cdr3_aa: CASSQASGGYYEQYF
cdr3_nt: TGCGCCAGCAGCCAAGCTAGCGGGGGATACTACGAGCAGTACTTC

cdr3_length: 13
clone_size: once
v_call: TRBV19
d_call: .
j_call: TRBJ1-1
cdr3_aa: CASSIVEGTEAFF
cdr3_nt: TGTGCCAGTAGTATCGTAGAGGGCACTGAAGCTTTCTTT

cdr3_length: 15
clone_size: .
v_call: TRBV7-6
d_call: .
j_call: TRBJ1-6
cdr3_aa: CASSPQPVLNSPLHF
cdr3_nt: TGTGCCAGCAGCCCCCAGCCGGTCCTTAATTCACCCCTCCACTTT

cdr3_length: 14
clone_size: .
v_call: TRBV5-1
d_call: TRBD1
j_call: TRBJ1-2
cdr3_aa: CASSRGQLHYGYTF
cdr3_nt: TGCGCCAGCAGCCGGGGACAGCTTCACTATGGCTACACCTTC

cdr3_length: 16
clone_size: .
v_call: TRBV7-8
d_call: .
j_call: TRBJ2-2
cdr3_aa: CASSLAVGPNTGELFF
cdr3_nt: TGTGCCAGCAGCTTAGCGGTCGGACCGAACACCGGGGAGCTGTTTTTT

cdr3_length: 16
clone_size: .
v_call: TRBV18
d_call: .
j_call: TRBJ1-4
cdr3_aa: CASSPRQGLLGEKLFF
cdr3_nt: TGTGCCAGCTCACCACGGCAGGGCCTACTCGGTGAAAAACTGTTTTTT

cdr3_length: 14
clone_size: .
v_call: TRBV6-1
d_call: .
j_call: TRBJ1-5
cdr3_aa: CASSPRTENQPQHF
cdr3_nt: TGTGCCAGCAGTCCCCGGACTGAAAATCAGCCCCAGCATTTT

cdr3_length: 13
clone_size: once
v_call: TRBV6-1
d_call: .
j_call: TRBJ1-4
cdr3_aa: CASSEADYEKLFF
cdr3_nt: TGTGCCAGCAGTGAAGCAGACTATGAAAAACTGTTTTTT

cdr3_length: 16
clone_size: .
v_call: TRBV9
d_call: TRBD2
j_call: TRBJ2-7
cdr3_aa: CASSVAGQGGFYEQYF
cdr3_nt: TGTGCCAGCAGCGTAGCGGGTCAGGGAGGGTTCTACGAGCAGTACTTC

cdr3_length: 14
clone_size: .
v_call: TRBV5-4
d_call: .
j_call: TRBJ1-2
cdr3_aa: CASSLGGRRYGYTF
cdr3_nt: TGTGCCAGCAGCTTGGGGGGGCGGCGCTATGGCTACACCTTC

cdr3_length: 15
clone_size: .
v_call: TRBV19
d_call: .
j_call: TRBJ2-4
cdr3_aa: CASSTTGTAGNIQYF
cdr3_nt: TGTGCCAGTAGTACGACCGGGACGGCGGGGAACATTCAGTACTTC

cdr3_length: 15
clone_size: .
v_call: TRBV5-8
d_call: TRBD1
j_call: TRBJ1-4
cdr3_aa: CASSSTGGSNEKLFF
cdr3_nt: TGTGCCAGCAGCTCCACAGGGGGGAGTAATGAAAAACTGTTTTTT

cdr3_length: 15
clone_size: .
v_call: TRBV4-1
d_call: .
j_call: TRBJ2-1
cdr3_aa: CASSQGRGVANEQFF
cdr3_nt: TGCGCCAGCAGCCAAGGAAGGGGGGTGGCAAATGAGCAGTTCTTC